Each of the 27 T cell receptor beta chains below was sequenced from the same sample in a study of T-cell memory formation after mild COVID-19. TCRdb re-called the 5' RACE reads with MiXCR, one entry per CDR3 protein. The data hold 95,000 to 120,000 distinct CDR3 sequences, with 22% observed a single time. Sequenced sample: PBMCs or a T cell subset sorted from them (not recorded which). Every receptor here comes from a man younger than 30 who had mild COVID-19 (a few samples of this study predate the infection). Cell type and time point are not known.

This clonotype was counted a few times. The V gene is TRBV11-2, the J gene TRBJ2-3; 8 nucleotides align to TRBD2. Germline CDR1 reads SGHAT; CDR2 reads FQNNGV. The CDR3 has 13 residues. V was clipped by 7 bases and J by 5 bases; unmatched bases: 5. Here the CDR3 reads CASTFGGEDTQYF. The CDR3 nucleotides are TGTGCCAGCACCTTCGGGGGGGAAGATACGCAGTATTTT.

This chain connects TRBV6-2 or TRBV6-3 to TRBJ1-5; tentative D call: TRBD1 (6 bases). This CDR3 has 15 residues. Germline assignment: CDR1 MNHEY and CDR2 SVGEGT. The V and J ends lost 5 bases and 4 bases respectively, with 15 bases between them. CDR3 bases: TGTGCCAGCAGTAGCCTTAGGGGGGGGAATCAGCCCCAGCATTTT. Translated, it gives CASSSLRGGNQPQHF.

This clonotype occurred many times. The genes are TRBV18 and TRBJ2-1, with no clear D. The germline V gene has CDR1 KGHSH and CDR2 LQKENI. The CDR3 extends over 15 amino acids. The ends were cut back, 0 bases at V and 3 bases at J, with 9 bases in the middle. The CDR3 DNA is TGTGCCAGCTCACCACCAGACAAGGACTACAATGAGCAGTTCTTC. Translating gives CASSPPDKDYNEQFF.

This clonotype has only one observation. This chain links TRBV9 with TRBJ2-3, with 11 bases identical to TRBD2. After removal of 3 bases from V and 0 bases from J, the junction contained 6 bases not matched to a gene. CDR3 length: 17 residues. Germline V gene data show CDR1 as SGDLS and CDR2 as YYNGEE. The CDR3 reads CASSAGTSGFSTDTQYF. DNA for the CDR3: TGTGCCAGCAGCGCCGGGACTAGCGGATTTAGCACAGATACGCAGTATTTT.

The gene calls are TRBV7-9 and TRBJ2-5; D is uncertain. There are 15 residues in the CDR3. Deletions cut 5 bases from V and 5 bases from J, with 18 bases between. CDR1 is SEHNR and CDR2 is FQNEAQ in the germline V gene (reference sequence). The CDR3 coding sequence is TGTGCCAGCAGCACAGTACCGGGCCCAATCGAGACCCAGTACTTC. It translates to CASSTVPGPIETQYF.

The V call is TRBV7-9, the J call TRBJ2-1; 7 bases align to TRBD2. V trimming: 3 bases; J trimming: 7 bases; junction bases outside the gene matches: 6. The CDR3 has 14 residues. CDR1 is SEHNR and CDR2 is FQNEAQ in the germline V gene (reference sequence). This CDR3 reads CASSLVTSLNEQFF. DNA for the CDR3: TGTGCCAGCAGCTTGGTGACTAGCCTAAATGAGCAGTTCTTC.

The rearrangement joins TRBV5-1 to TRBJ2-1; 7 bases map to TRBD1. This CDR3 has 16 residues. The V gene end was trimmed by 0 bases and the J gene end by 7 bases; junction bases not matched to a gene: 10. The germline V gene encodes CDR1 SGHRS and CDR2 YFSETQ. CDR3 sequence (DNA): TGCGCCAGCAGCTTGGAAGGGACAGTCTCGGGGAATGAGCAGTTCTTC. Translation: CASSLEGTVSGNEQFF. Full variable domain (remainder filled in from reference TRBV5-1 and TRBJ2-1): KAGVTQTPRYLIKTRGQQVTLSCSPISGHRSVSWYQQTPGQGLQFLFEYFSETQRNKGNFPGRFSGRQFSNSRSEMNVSTLELGDSALYLCASSLEGTVSGNEQFFGPGTRLTVL.

The V gene is TRBV20-1, the J gene TRBJ1-2; D remains unclear. Germline CDR1 is DFQATT and CDR2 is SNEGSKA (reference sequence). This CDR3 comprises 13 residues. Deletions cut 6 bases from V and 2 bases from J, with 13 bases between. CDR3 loop: CSARTSGNYGYTF. The DNA for the CDR3 is TGCAGTGCGAGAACCAGTGGGAACTATGGCTACACCTTC.

V is TRBV24-1 and J is TRBJ1-5; TRBD1 agrees at 8 bases. V lost 5 bases, J lost 2 bases, and 4 bases stayed unmatched. Germline V lookup: CDR1 KGHDR, CDR2 SFDVKD. The CDR3 is 15 residues long. CDR3 in DNA: TGTGCCACCAGTGGATCGGACAGGGGCAATCAGCCCCAGCATTTT. It is translated as CATSGSDRGNQPQHF.

The rearrangement uses TRBV24-1 and TRBJ2-1, with 11 bases aligning to TRBD2. Trimming at V came to 4 bases and at J to 3 bases, leaving 16 bases not matched to a gene. CDR1 is KGHDR and CDR2 is SFDVKD in the germline V gene. CDR3 length equals 20 residues. CDR3 amino acids: CATSDHPRVAGGPGYNEQFF. The CDR3 bases are TGTGCCACCAGTGACCACCCCCGGGTAGCGGGGGGGCCTGGCTACAATGAGCAGTTCTTC.

This clonotype was observed a few times. V usage is TRBV12-3 or TRBV12-4 and J usage is TRBJ2-5; unclear D gene. CDR3 length: 15 amino acids. The V gene lost 4 bases and the J gene lost 2 bases, with 14 bases spanning the gap. DNA for the CDR3: TGTGCCAGCAGTTCCTGGTGGCAGAATCAAGAGACCCAGTACTTC. Its translation is CASSSWWQNQETQYF.

This clonotype occurred once. This chain joins TRBV13 and TRBJ1-2; D not resolved. The CDR3 totals 13 residues. The germline V gene encodes CDR1 PRHDT and CDR2 FYEKMQ (reference sequence). Trimming stripped 0 bases from V and 6 bases from J, with 8 bases between. This CDR3 reads CASSLGQRNGYTF. In DNA, the CDR3 is TGTGCCAGCAGCTTAGGCCAGCGAAATGGCTACACCTTC.

The rearrangement joins TRBV6-1 to TRBJ2-4; no definite D call. Per germline, CDR1 MNHNS and CDR2 SASEGT. V dropped 0 bases and J dropped 7 bases, with 19 bases sitting between them. The CDR3 covers 17 residues. The CDR3, as DNA: TGTGCCAGCAGTGAAGCGTCAGGCCCAACCCATTTGAACATTCAGTACTTC. Amino acid sequence: CASSEASGPTHLNIQYF.

This clonotype was counted a few times. This chain connects TRBV27 to TRBJ2-7; no clear D. The CDR3 contains 12 residues. V was pared by 9 bases and J by 5 bases, with 14 bases between. CDR1 and CDR2 from the germline V gene are MNHEY and SMNVEV (reference sequence). CDR3 protein: CASSTNTNEQYF. The CDR3 coding sequence is TGTGCCAGTTCAACGAACACCAACGAGCAGTACTTC.

This clonotype has more than one count but fewer than ten. The genes are TRBV5-5 and TRBJ2-6, with 7 bases fitting TRBD1. Trimming removed 4 bases from V and 4 bases from J; junction bases left unmatched: 14. Germline V gene lookup returns CDR1 SGHKS and CDR2 YYEKEE (reference sequence). This CDR3 is built from 18 residues. The chain's CDR3 is CASSIYRDSNPGANVLTF. CDR3 nucleotides: TGTGCCAGCAGCATATACCGGGACAGCAATCCGGGGGCCAACGTCCTGACTTTC.

The sample holds a few counts of this clonotype. The gene calls are TRBV27 and TRBJ2-7; D is unclear. This CDR3 comprises 14 residues. Germline CDR1 is MNHEY and CDR2 is SMNVEV (reference sequence). V dropped 2 bases and J dropped 4 bases, with 12 bases sitting between them. CDR3 sequence: CASSLKTEGYEQYV. The CDR3 coding sequence is TGTGCCAGCAGTTTAAAAACTGAAGGTTACGAGCAGTACGTC.

This clonotype occurred a few times. The rearrangement joins TRBV12-3 or TRBV12-4 to TRBJ2-5; D unresolved. The CDR3 sequence is 14 residues long. Trimming removed 3 bases at V and 2 bases at J, with 10 bases between. The CDR3 is CASSFGPEQETQYF. CDR3 coding DNA: TGTGCCAGCAGTTTTGGCCCGGAACAAGAGACCCAGTACTTC.

This clonotype was counted only a few times. This chain links TRBV29-1 with TRBJ2-7; weak D call: TRBD2 (6 bases). Trimming removed 4 bases from V and 6 bases from J, with 10 bases in between. The CDR3 totals 11 residues. CDR1 and CDR2 (germline): SQVTM, ANQGSEA. CDR3 in amino acids: CSVVNGGEQYV. The CDR3 DNA reads TGCAGCGTTGTAAACGGGGGCGAGCAGTACGTC.

This clonotype has only a few counts. The rearrangement joins TRBV12-3 or TRBV12-4 to TRBJ2-1; no clear D gene. V was pared by 8 bases and J by 3 bases, with 11 bases between. There are 13 residues in the CDR3. CDR3 DNA: TGTGCCAGCCTATCGGAAATCTACAATGAGCAGTTCTTC. It specifies CASLSEIYNEQFF.

This clonotype showed up just a few times. The gene calls are TRBV3-1 and TRBJ2-7, with 7 bases aligning to TRBD1. V lost 4 bases and J lost 0; bases outside the gene matches: 6. CDR3 length: 15 amino acids. CDR1 is LGHDT, CDR2 YNNKEL, per germline (reference sequence). CDR3 in DNA: TGTGCCAGCAGCCCCCTGACAGGGATCTCCTACGAGCAGTACTTC. Translation: CASSPLTGISYEQYF.

This clonotype was recorded a few times. The rearrangement joins TRBV12-3 or TRBV12-4 to TRBJ1-2; D perhaps matches TRBD1 (5 bases). V lost 7 bases to trimming and J lost 5 bases, with 17 bases between them. This CDR3 has 14 residues. Here the CDR3 DNA reads TGTGCCAGCACCCAATCGGGGACGGATTATGGCTACACCTTC. Translation gives CASTQSGTDYGYTF.

This clonotype showed up just a few times. The chain employs TRBV4-1 and TRBJ2-5; no firm D call. The germline V and J ends were trimmed by 1 base and 3 bases, with 12 bases remaining between them. Germline V gives CDR1 MGHRA, CDR2 YSYEKL. CDR3 length equals 15 residues. The CDR3 here is CASSQGARSKETQYF. CDR3 nucleotides: TGCGCCAGCAGCCAAGGGGCTAGGAGTAAAGAGACCCAGTACTTC.

The rearrangement uses TRBV9 and TRBJ2-1; 11 nucleotides align to TRBD1. CDR1 is SGDLS, CDR2 YYNGEE, per germline. With V trimmed by 4 bases and J by 6 bases, 3 bases remained unmatched. The CDR3 has 14 residues. The chain's CDR3 is CASSKGQGGNEQFF. The CDR3 nucleotides are TGTGCCAGCAGCAAGGGACAGGGGGGCAATGAGCAGTTCTTC.

In its sample, this clonotype was seen once. The chain couples TRBV12-3 or TRBV12-4 to TRBJ2-2; D gene uncertain. The CDR3 runs 11 residues. Between the trimmed V and J ends, which lost 7 bases and 4 bases, there was a span of 4 bases. DNA of the CDR3: TGTGCCAGCACTGTCACCGGGGAGCTGTTTTTT. This translates into CASTVTGELFF.

This clonotype was observed a few times. The DNA of the CDR3 is TGTGCCAGCAGCTTTAGACAGGGGACCTACGAGCAGTACTTC. This gives the protein CASSFRQGTYEQYF. This chain links TRBV5-4 with TRBJ2-7; the match to TRBD1 covers 8 bases. V dropped 2 bases and J dropped 2; count of bases not matched to a gene: 3. The CDR3 extends over 14 amino acids. Germline V lookup: CDR1 SGHNT, CDR2 YYREEE (reference sequence).

This chain links TRBV4-3 with TRBJ2-2; 8 bases match TRBD2. The germline CDR1 and CDR2 sequences are LGHNA and YSLEER. V lost 0 bases and J lost 6; bases outside the gene matches: 6. The CDR3 spans 16 residues. The CDR3, as DNA: TGCGCCAGCAGCCAAGATATCGGGAGGGCGCCCGGGGAGCTGTTTTTT. Residues: CASSQDIGRAPGELFF.

The chain carries TRBV6-5 and TRBJ1-2; D might be TRBD1 (5 bases). V lost 5 bases, J lost 4 bases, and 5 bases lay in between. This CDR3 has 11 amino acids. In germline, CDR1 is MNHEY, CDR2 SVGAGI. CDR3 DNA: TGTGCCAGCAGTGACAGCTATGGCTACACCTTC. Translating it yields CASSDSYGYTF.